The T cell receptor beta chain under discussion was sequenced for a study of T-cell memory formation after mild COVID-19. MiXCR was run by TCRdb on the 5' RACE reads, yielding one entry per CDR3 protein. The data show 150,000 to 200,000 distinct CDR3 sequences, roughly 15% seen once. The V gene's germline CDR1 is DFQATT and CDR2 SNEGSKA (reference sequence). This CDR3 has 16 amino acids. V was clipped by 2 bases and J by 2 bases; unmatched bases: 11. Overall study findings and caveats: Proof of SARS-CoV-2 specificity was absent for the second-wave clones that crested on day 37. Among contracting clones, CD4+ were mainly CM/EM and CD8+ enriched in EMRA.

In this sample, this clonotype turned up a few times. Antigen: not known. This clonotype was sampled from an adult woman who had mild COVID-19 (a few samples of this study predate the infection). Cell type and time point are not known. Sequenced material: PBMCs or a T cell subset sorted from them (not recorded which). This chain uses TRBV20-1 with TRBJ2-5, with 7 bases that match TRBD1. CDR3 DNA: TGCAGTGCTAGAAGGCTTTTGGACAGGCTACAAGAGACCCAGTACTTC. It codes for CSARRLLDRLQETQYF.